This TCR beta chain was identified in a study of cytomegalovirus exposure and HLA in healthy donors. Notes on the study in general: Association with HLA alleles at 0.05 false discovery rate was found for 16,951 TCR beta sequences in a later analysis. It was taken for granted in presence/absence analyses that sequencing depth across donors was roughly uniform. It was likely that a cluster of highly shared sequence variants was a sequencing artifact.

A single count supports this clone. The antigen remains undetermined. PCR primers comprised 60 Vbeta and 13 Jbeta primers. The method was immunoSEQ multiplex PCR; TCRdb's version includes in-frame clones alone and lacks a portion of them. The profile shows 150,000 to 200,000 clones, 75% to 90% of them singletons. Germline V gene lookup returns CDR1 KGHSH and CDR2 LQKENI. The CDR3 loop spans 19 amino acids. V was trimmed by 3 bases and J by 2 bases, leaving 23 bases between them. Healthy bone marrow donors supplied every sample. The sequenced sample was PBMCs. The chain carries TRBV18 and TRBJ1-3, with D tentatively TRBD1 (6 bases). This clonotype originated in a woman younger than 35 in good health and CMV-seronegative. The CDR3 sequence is CASSPQNLNTGQTGNTIYF. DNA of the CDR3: TGTGCCAGCTCACCTCAAAACCTCAATACAGGGCAAACTGGAAACACCATATATTTT. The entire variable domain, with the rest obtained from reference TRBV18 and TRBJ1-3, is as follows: NAGVMQNPRHLVRRRGQEARLRCSPMKGHSHVYWYRQLPEEGLKFMVYLQKENIIDESGMPKERFSAEFPKEGPSILRIQQVVRGDSAAYFCASSPQNLNTGQTGNTIYFGEGSWLTVV.